The following is a T cell receptor beta chain sequence with its context. The sample comes from a study of blood T cell repertoires in COVID-19. For the study at large: Italy, Spain and the United States were the sources of the convalescent and acute COVID-19 samples.

TCRdb's copy holds only in-frame clones and misses some; the assay was immunoSEQ multiplex PCR. The sample contains 150,000 to 250,000 clones, 70% to 85% of which appear only once. This receptor was identified in a human donor with acute or convalescent COVID-19. The donor label of this sample is uncertain. The sample comprised peripheral blood.

The CDR3 sequence is CASSPPGGGAEQYF. The CDR3 DNA reads TGTGCCAGCAGCCCCCCGGGAGGGGGGGCCGAGCAGTACTTC. The V gene is TRBV14, the J gene TRBJ2-7; TRBD2 agrees at 8 bases. This CDR3 region has 14 residues. The germline CDR1 and CDR2 sequences are SGHDN and FVKESK. V trimming: 4 bases; J trimming: 6 bases; junction bases outside the gene matches: 8. The full variable domain, with the rest looked up from reference TRBV14 and TRBJ2-7, is EAGVTQFPSHSVIEKGQTVTLRCDPISGHDNLYWYRRVMGKEIKFLLHFVKESKQDESGMPNNRFLAERTGGTYSTLKVQPAELEDSGVYFCASSPPGGGAEQYFGPGTRLTVT.